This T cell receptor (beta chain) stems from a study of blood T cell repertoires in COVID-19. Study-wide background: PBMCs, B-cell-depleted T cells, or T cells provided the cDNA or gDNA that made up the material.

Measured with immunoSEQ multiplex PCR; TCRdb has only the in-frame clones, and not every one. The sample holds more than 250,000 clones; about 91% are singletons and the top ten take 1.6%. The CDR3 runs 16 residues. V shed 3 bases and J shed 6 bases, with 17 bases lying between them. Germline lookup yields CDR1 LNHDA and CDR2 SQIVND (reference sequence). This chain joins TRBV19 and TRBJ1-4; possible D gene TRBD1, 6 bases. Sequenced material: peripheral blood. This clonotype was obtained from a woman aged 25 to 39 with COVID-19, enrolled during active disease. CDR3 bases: TGTGCCAGTAGTATCATATCCCCCAGGGGAGATGAAAAACTGTTTTTT. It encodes CASSIISPRGDEKLFF.